This T cell receptor (beta chain) comes out of a study of T cell changes during pregnancy in multiple sclerosis. This CDR3 is built from 14 residues. V lost 10 bases, J lost 5 bases, and 18 bases lay in between. Some clones are missing from TCRdb's copy, which holds only in-frame ones; the method was immunoSEQ multiplex PCR. The sample yields about 53,000 clones, 85% to 95% seen once. This receptor was identified in a female donor with multiple sclerosis, enrolled in a pregnancy study. The chain couples TRBV5-3 to TRBJ1-4, with D possibly being TRBD1 (6 bases). TRBV5-3 is an ORF, with its function uncertain. Sequenced here: CD4+ T cells from peripheral blood mononuclear cells, sampled in the third trimester of pregnancy. In DNA, the CDR3 is TGTGCCGGACCTCCTACAGGGCTAAATGAAAAACTGTTTTTT. It specifies CAGPPTGLNEKLFF.